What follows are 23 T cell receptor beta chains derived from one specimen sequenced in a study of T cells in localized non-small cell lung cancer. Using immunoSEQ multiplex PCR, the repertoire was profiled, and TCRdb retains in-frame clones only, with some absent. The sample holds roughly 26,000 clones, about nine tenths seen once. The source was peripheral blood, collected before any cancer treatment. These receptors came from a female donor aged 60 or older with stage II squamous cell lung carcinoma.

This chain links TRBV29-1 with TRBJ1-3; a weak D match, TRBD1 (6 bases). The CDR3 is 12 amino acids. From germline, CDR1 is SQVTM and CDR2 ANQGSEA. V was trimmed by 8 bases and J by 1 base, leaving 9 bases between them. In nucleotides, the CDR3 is TGCAGCCCCCAGGGGTCTGGAAACACCATATATTTT. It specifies CSPQGSGNTIYF. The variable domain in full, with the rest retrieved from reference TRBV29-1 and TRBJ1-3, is SAVISQKPSRDICQRGTSLTIQCQVDSQVTMMFWYRQQPGQSLTLIATANQGSEATYESGFVIDKFPISRPNLTFSTLTVSNMSPEDSSIYLCSPQGSGNTIYFGEGSWLTVV.

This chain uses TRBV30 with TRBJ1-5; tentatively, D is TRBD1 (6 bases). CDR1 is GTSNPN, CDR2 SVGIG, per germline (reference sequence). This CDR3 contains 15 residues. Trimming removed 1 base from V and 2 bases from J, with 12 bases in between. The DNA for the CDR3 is TGTGCCTGGAGTGGGGGGGGCGCGGGCAATCAGCCCCAGCATTTT. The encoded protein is CAWSGGGAGNQPQHF. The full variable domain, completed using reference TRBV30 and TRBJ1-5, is SQTIHQWPATLVQPVGSPLSLECTVEGTSNPNLYWYRQAAGRGLQLLFYSVGIGQISSEVPQNLSASRPQDRQFILSSKKLLLSDSGFYLCAWSGGGAGNQPQHFGDGTRLSIL.

The CDR3 bases are TGTGCCAGTAGTATGGACGGGAGTACTGAAGCTTTCTTT. This translates into CASSMDGSTEAFF. This sequence joins TRBV19 and TRBJ1-1; no reliable D call. Trimming cost V 3 bases and J 5 bases, with 10 bases left between them. The CDR3 sequence is 13 residues long. Germline CDR1 reads LNHDA; CDR2 reads SQIVND (reference sequence).

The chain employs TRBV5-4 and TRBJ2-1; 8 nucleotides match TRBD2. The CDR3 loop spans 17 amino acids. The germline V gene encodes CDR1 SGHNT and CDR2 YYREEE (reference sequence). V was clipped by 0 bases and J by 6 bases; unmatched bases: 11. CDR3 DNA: TGTGCCAGCAGCTTGGGAGGCGGGAGGCGGGGAGGCAATGAGCAGTTCTTC. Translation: CASSLGGGRRGGNEQFF.

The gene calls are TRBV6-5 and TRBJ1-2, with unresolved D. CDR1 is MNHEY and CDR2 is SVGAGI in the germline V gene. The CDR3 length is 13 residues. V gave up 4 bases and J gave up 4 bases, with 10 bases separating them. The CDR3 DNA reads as TGTGCCAGCAGTTTACTCGGGAGCTATGGCTACACCTTC. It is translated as CASSLLGSYGYTF.

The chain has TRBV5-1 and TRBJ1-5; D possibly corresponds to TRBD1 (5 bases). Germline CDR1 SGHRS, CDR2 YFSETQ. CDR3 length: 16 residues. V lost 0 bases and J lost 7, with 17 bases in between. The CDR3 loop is CASSLGVGTRDQPQHF. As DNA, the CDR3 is TGCGCCAGCAGCTTGGGAGTAGGGACGCGGGACCAGCCCCAGCATTTT.

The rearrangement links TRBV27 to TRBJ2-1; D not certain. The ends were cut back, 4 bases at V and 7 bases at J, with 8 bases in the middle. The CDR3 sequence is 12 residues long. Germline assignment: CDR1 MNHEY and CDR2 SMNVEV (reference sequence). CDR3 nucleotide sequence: TGTGCCAGCAGTTCCCTAGTTAATGAGCAGTTCTTC. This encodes CASSSLVNEQFF.

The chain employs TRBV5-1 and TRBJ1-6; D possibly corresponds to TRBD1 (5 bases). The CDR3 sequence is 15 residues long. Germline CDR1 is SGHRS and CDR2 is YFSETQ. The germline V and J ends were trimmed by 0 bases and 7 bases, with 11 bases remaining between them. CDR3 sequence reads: CASSLAGDGNSPLHF. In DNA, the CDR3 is TGCGCCAGCAGCTTGGCGGGGGACGGGAATTCACCCCTCCACTTT.

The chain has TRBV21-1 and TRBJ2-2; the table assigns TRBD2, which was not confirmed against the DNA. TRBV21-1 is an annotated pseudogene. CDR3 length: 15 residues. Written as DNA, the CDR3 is TGTGCCAGCAGCAAGAGGGAGAACTACACCGGGGAGCTGTTTTTT. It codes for CASSKRENYTGELFF.

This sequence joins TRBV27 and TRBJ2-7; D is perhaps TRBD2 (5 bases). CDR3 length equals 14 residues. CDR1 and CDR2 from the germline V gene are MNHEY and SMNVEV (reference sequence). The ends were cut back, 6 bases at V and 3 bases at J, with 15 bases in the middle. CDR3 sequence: CASSLTNKLYEQYF. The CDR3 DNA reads TGTGCCAGCAGCCTGACTAACAAGCTCTACGAGCAGTACTTC.

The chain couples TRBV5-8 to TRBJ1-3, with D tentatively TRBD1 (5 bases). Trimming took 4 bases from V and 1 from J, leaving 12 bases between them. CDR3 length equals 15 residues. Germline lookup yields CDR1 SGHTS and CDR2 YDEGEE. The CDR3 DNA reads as TGTGCCAGCAGCCCCGGCGGGGGGTCTGGAAACACCATATATTTT. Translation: CASSPGGGSGNTIYF.

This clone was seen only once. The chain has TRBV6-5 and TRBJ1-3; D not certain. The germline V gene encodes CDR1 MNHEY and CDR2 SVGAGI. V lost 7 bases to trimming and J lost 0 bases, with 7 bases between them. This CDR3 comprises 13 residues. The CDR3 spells CASKTYSGNTIYF. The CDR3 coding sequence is TGTGCCAGCAAGACGTACTCTGGAAACACCATATATTTT.

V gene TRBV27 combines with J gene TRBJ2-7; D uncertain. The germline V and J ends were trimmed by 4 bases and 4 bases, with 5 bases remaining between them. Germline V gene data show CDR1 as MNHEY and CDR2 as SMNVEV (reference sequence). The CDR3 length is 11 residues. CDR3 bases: TGTGCCAGCAGTTCGCCTTACGAGCAGTACTTC. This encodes CASSSPYEQYF.

The CDR3, as DNA: TGTGCCAGCAATGTCGAATTAGGGCCGACGGTCGGCTACACCTTC. Protein sequence: CASNVELGPTVGYTF. V gene TRBV6-1 combines with J gene TRBJ1-2; D is unclear. Germline CDR1 is MNHNS and CDR2 is SASEGT. The CDR3 totals 15 residues. Trimming cost V 7 bases and J 8 bases, with 23 bases left between them.

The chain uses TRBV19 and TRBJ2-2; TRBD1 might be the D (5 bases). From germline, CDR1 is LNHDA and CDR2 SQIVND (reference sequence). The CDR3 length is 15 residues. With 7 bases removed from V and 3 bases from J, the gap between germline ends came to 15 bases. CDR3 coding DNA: TGTGCCAGTAAACAGGACCAGACTTACACCGGGGAGCTGTTTTTT. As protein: CASKQDQTYTGELFF.

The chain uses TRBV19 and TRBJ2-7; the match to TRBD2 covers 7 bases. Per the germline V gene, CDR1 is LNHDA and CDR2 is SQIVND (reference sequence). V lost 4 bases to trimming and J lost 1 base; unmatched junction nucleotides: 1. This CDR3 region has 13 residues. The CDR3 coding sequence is TGTGCCAGTAGTACTAGCGGATCCTACGAGCAGTACTTC. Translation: CASSTSGSYEQYF. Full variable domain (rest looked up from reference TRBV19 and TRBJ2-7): DGGITQSPKYLFRKEGQNVTLSCEQNLNHDAMYWYRQDPGQGLRLIYYSQIVNDFQKGDIAEGYSVSREKKESFPLTVTSAQKNPTAFYLCASSTSGSYEQYFGPGTRLTVT.

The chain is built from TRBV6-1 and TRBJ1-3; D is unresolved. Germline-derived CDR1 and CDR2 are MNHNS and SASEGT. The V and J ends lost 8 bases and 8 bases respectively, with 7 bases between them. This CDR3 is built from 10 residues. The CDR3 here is CASRKDTIYF. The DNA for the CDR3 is TGTGCCAGCCGCAAGGACACCATATATTTT.

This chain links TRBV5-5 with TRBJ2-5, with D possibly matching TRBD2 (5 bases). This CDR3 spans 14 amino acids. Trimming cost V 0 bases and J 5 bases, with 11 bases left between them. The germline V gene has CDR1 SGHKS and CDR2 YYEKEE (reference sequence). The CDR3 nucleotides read TGTGCCAGCAGCTTGGAGGGCGGGCGGGAGACCCAGTACTTC. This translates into CASSLEGGRETQYF.

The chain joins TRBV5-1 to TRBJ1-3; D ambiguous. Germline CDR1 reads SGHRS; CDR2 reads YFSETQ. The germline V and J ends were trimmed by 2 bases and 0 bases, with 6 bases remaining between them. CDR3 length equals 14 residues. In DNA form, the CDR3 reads TGCGCCAGCAGCTTTGACTCCTCTGGAAACACCATATATTTT. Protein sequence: CASSFDSSGNTIYF.

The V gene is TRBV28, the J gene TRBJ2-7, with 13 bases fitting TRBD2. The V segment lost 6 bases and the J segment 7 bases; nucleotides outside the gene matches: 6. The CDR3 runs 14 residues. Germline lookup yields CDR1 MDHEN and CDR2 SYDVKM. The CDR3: CASRLAGGHREQYF. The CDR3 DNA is TGTGCCAGCAGACTAGCGGGGGGGCATCGAGAGCAGTACTTC.

The CDR3 nucleotides are TGTGCCAGCAGTGGGCTTCCGGGACAGGGGGCTAGGGGCTACACCTTC. This codes for CASSGLPGQGARGYTF. The chain combines TRBV6-1 with TRBJ1-2; TRBD1 matches at 12 bases. V lost 4 bases to trimming and J lost 8 bases; unmatched junction nucleotides: 11. CDR1 is MNHNS and CDR2 is SASEGT in the germline V gene. This CDR3 has 16 residues.

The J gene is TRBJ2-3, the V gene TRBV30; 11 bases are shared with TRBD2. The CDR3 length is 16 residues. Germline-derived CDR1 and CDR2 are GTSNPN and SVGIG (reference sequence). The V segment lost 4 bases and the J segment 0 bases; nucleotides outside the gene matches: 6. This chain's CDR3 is CAWTGTSGSSTDTQYF. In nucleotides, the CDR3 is TGTGCCTGGACCGGGACTAGCGGTTCTAGCACAGATACGCAGTATTTT.

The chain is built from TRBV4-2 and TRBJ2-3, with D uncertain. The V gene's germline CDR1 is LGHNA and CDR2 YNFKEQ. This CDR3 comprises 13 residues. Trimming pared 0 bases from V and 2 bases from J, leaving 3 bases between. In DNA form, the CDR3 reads TGTGCCAGCAGCCAAGAGGACACAGATACGCAGTATTTT. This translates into CASSQEDTDTQYF.